This T cell receptor beta chain derives from a study of blood T cells in healthy people across ages. Study-wide points: Estimated diversity across one million T cells was deemed an underestimate. Strong correlation existed between TCR beta diversity and naive T cell percentage.

CDR1 SGHTA and CDR2 FQGNSA come from the germline V gene. CDR3 length: 15 residues. The donors, healthy Caucasians from Russia, were aged 6 to 90. As to this clonotype: Its cognate antigen is unknown.

For the second PCR, which ran for roughly 7 to 11 cycles, a sample-barcoded 5' primer and a J-beta primer mix were used. Each of the samples gave a minimum of 2.5 million paired-end reads that contained CDR3. A single record per CDR3 protein comes from TCRdb applying MiXCR to the 5' RACE reads. This sample has over a million distinct CDR3 sequences, with roughly 59% found just once. Material: blood. The rearrangement joins TRBV7-2 to TRBJ2-4; 7 positions agree with TRBD1. The J call is doubtful: the DNA matches TRBJ2-7 better. This TCR was sampled from a man aged 18 to 30 in good health. The CDR3 nucleotides read TGTGCCAGCAGCTTAGCGAACAGGGGAACCTACGAGCAGTACTTC. Its translation: CASSLANRGTYEQYF.